The 8 T cell receptor beta chains listed next were all sequenced from one sample in a study of blood T cell repertoires in COVID-19. Using immunoSEQ multiplex PCR, the repertoire was profiled, and TCRdb retains in-frame clones only, with some absent. The sample has hundreds of thousands of clones, more than 85% seen once. Input material: PBMCs or T cells enriched from blood (not recorded which). The source is a woman in her forties or fifties who had recovered from COVID-19.

This sequence joins TRBV19 and TRBJ2-3, with D perhaps matching TRBD2 (6 bases). Trimming took 6 bases from V and 0 from J, leaving 13 bases between them. This CDR3 is built from 15 residues. CDR1 LNHDA and CDR2 SQIVND come from the germline V gene (reference sequence). CDR3 in DNA: TGTGCCAGTAGACTAGCAGCAGCTAGCACAGATACGCAGTATTTT. It is translated as CASRLAAASTDTQYF. The whole variable domain, remainder taken from reference TRBV19 and TRBJ2-3, is DGGITQSPKYLFRKEGQNVTLSCEQNLNHDAMYWYRQDPGQGLRLIYYSQIVNDFQKGDIAEGYSVSREKKESFPLTVTSAQKNPTAFYLCASRLAAASTDTQYFGPGTRLTVL.

The chain uses TRBV12-3 or TRBV12-4 and TRBJ1-2; TRBD1 agrees at 8 bases. The length of the CDR3 is 12 residues. The junction had 4 bases not matched to a gene; V was cut back by 3 bases and J by 10 bases. CDR3 protein: CASSLVDRAYTF. As DNA, the CDR3 is TGTGCCAGCAGTTTGGTGGACAGGGCCTACACCTTC.

In DNA form, the CDR3 reads TGCGCCAGCAGCTTGGGCGGGGACACTGAAGCTTTCTTT. Translating gives CASSLGGDTEAFF. J is TRBJ1-1 and V is TRBV5-1, with D hard to call. V lost 0 bases and J lost 3, with 6 bases in between. Germline CDR1 is SGHRS and CDR2 is YFSETQ. The CDR3 has 13 residues. Full variable domain (remainder filled in from reference TRBV5-1 and TRBJ1-1): KAGVTQTPRYLIKTRGQQVTLSCSPISGHRSVSWYQQTPGQGLQFLFEYFSETQRNKGNFPGRFSGRQFSNSRSEMNVSTLELGDSALYLCASSLGGDTEAFFGQGTRLTVV.

V is TRBV18 and J is TRBJ2-3; 13 bases fit TRBD2. With V trimmed by 3 bases and J by 5 bases, 5 bases remained unmatched. The CDR3 loop spans 16 amino acids. Germline-derived CDR1 and CDR2 are KGHSH and LQKENI. The CDR3 DNA reads as TGTGCCAGCTCACCTGGACTAGCGGGAGAGGTAGATACGCAGTATTTT. Translated, it gives CASSPGLAGEVDTQYF.

The chain couples TRBV2 to TRBJ2-1; a possible D gene is TRBD2 (5 bases). Germline loops: CDR1 SNHLY, CDR2 FYNNEI. Trimming cost V 7 bases and J 6 bases, with 16 bases left between them. The CDR3 totals 14 residues. CDR3: CASISGGQSNEQFF. CDR3 nucleotides: TGTGCCAGCATATCGGGCGGGCAGAGCAATGAGCAGTTCTTC. Full variable domain (remainder filled in from reference TRBV2 and TRBJ2-1): EPEVTQTPSHQVTQMGQEVILRCVPISNHLYFYWYRQILGQKVEFLVSFYNNEISEKSEIFDDQFSVERPDGSNFTLKIRSTKLEDSAMYFCASISGGQSNEQFFGPGTRLTVL.

V and J are TRBV14 and TRBJ2-5; D may be TRBD2 (5 bases). CDR1 and CDR2 (germline): SGHDN, FVKESK. The CDR3 contains 16 residues. The V and J ends lost 0 bases and 2 bases respectively, with 13 bases between them. Written as DNA, the CDR3 is TGTGCCAGCAGCCAAGATGGTCGGGAAAGGCAAGAGACCCAGTACTTC. It codes for CASSQDGRERQETQYF.

The rearrangement joins TRBV6-2 or TRBV6-3 to TRBJ2-1, with TRBD2 as a possible D gene (7 bases). Germline CDR1 and CDR2: MNHEY and SVGEGT. The CDR3 length is 14 residues. Deletions cut 5 bases from V and 2 bases from J, with 10 bases between. CDR3: CASSRGGAYNEQFF. In DNA form, the CDR3 reads TGTGCCAGCAGTAGGGGGGGAGCCTACAATGAGCAGTTCTTC.

The V gene is TRBV7-3, the J gene TRBJ2-1, with no clear D. Trimming took 6 bases from V and 0 from J, leaving 9 bases between them. This CDR3 contains 14 residues. In germline, CDR1 is SGHTA, CDR2 FQGTGA. The CDR3 here is CASSVTGSYNEQFF. CDR3 nucleotides: TGTGCCAGCAGTGTCACGGGCTCCTACAATGAGCAGTTCTTC.